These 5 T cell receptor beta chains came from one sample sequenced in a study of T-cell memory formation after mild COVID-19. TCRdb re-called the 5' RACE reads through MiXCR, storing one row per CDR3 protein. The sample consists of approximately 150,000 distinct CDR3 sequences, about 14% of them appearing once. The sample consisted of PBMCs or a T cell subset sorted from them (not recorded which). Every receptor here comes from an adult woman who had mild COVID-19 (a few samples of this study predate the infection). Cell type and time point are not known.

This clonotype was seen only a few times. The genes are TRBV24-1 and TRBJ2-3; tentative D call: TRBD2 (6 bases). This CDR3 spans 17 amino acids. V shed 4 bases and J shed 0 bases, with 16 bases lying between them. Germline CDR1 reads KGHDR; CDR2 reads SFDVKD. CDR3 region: CATSEFRERASTDTQYF. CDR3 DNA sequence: TGTGCCACCAGTGAATTCCGGGAGCGAGCTAGCACAGATACGCAGTATTTT.

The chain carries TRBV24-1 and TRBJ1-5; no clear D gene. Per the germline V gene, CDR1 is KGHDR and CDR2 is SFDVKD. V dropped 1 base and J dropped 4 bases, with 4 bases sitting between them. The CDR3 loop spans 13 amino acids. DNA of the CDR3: TGTGCCACCAGTGATTTTGCGAATCAGCCCCAGCATTTT. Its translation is CATSDFANQPQHF.

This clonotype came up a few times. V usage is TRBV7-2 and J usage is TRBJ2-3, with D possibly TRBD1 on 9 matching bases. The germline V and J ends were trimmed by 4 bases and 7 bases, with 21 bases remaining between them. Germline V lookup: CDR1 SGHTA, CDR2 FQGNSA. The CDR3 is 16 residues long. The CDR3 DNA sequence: TGTGCCAGCAGCTCCCGGGGGGGGACAGGGTTAAATACGCAGTATTTT. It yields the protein CASSSRGGTGLNTQYF. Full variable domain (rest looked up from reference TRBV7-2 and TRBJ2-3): GAGVSQSPSNKVTEKGKDVELRCDPISGHTALYWYRQSLGQGLEFLIYFQGNSAPDKSGLPSDRFSAERTGGSVSTLTIQRTQQEDSAVYLCASSSRGGTGLNTQYFGPGTRLTVL.

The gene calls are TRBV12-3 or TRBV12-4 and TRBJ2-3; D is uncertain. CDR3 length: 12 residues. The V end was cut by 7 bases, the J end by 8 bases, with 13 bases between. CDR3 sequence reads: CASTLGKSTQYF. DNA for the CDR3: TGTGCCAGCACCTTGGGGAAGAGTACGCAGTATTTT.

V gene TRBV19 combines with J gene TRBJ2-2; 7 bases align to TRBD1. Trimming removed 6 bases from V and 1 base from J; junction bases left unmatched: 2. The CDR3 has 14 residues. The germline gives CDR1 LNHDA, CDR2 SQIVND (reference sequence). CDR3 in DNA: TGTGCCAGTAGGGGACAGAGGAACACCGGGGAGCTGTTTTTT. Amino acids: CASRGQRNTGELFF.